This T cell receptor beta chain was sequenced for a study of blood T cell repertoires in COVID-19. Across the study: Researchers got acute and convalescent COVID-19 samples from the United States, Italy and Spain. T cells, B-cell-depleted T cells, or PBMCs provided the cDNA or gDNA that served as material.

Per the germline V gene, CDR1 is SGHKS and CDR2 is YYEKEE (reference sequence). The CDR3 sequence is 14 residues long. Trimming stripped 3 bases from V and 0 bases from J, with 9 bases between. In the authors' methods: Nucleated cell counts were estimated from reference gene primer amplification. The assay was immunoSEQ multiplex PCR, and TCRdb's table has in-frame clones only and misses some. Clone size and the V and J calls come from that table; the DNA yielded D and trimming. This sample has 50,000 to 80,000 clones, with around nine tenths found just once. The V call is TRBV5-5, the J call TRBJ2-5; a possible D gene is TRBD1 (6 bases). Source material: peripheral blood. The clonotype was recovered from a woman older than 75 with active COVID-19. In DNA form, the CDR3 reads TGTGCCAGCAGCTCGACAGGCCACCAAGAGACCCAGTACTTC. Amino acid sequence: CASSSTGHQETQYF.